The 26 T cell receptor beta chains listed next were all sequenced from one sample in a study of T-cell memory formation after mild COVID-19. TCRdb fed the 5' RACE reads into MiXCR, producing one record per CDR3 protein. The table shows roughly 110,000 distinct CDR3 sequences, with approximately 13% occurring only once. Sequencing was performed on PBMCs or a T cell subset sorted from them (not recorded which). Every receptor here comes from an adult woman who had mild COVID-19 (a few samples of this study predate the infection). Cell type and time point are not known.

This chain links TRBV19 with TRBJ1-2; 7 nucleotides match TRBD1. Germline CDR1 is LNHDA and CDR2 is SQIVND (reference sequence). The CDR3 runs to 16 residues. The V gene end was trimmed by 2 bases and the J gene end by 2 bases; junction bases not matched to a gene: 8. This CDR3 reads CASSILGGGANYGYTF. In DNA, the CDR3 is TGTGCCAGTAGTATATTAGGAGGGGGCGCGAACTATGGCTACACCTTC.

This clonotype has more than one count but fewer than ten. V gene TRBV7-8 combines with J gene TRBJ2-7; 7 positions agree with TRBD1. This CDR3 is built from 14 residues. Trimming removed 2 bases from V and 3 bases from J; junction bases left unmatched: 4. Germline lookup yields CDR1 SGHVS and CDR2 FQNEAQ. The DNA for the CDR3 is TGTGCCAGCAGCTTACAGGGGGATAACTACGAGCAGTACTTC. Protein: CASSLQGDNYEQYF. Drawing the rest from reference TRBV7-8 and TRBJ2-7, the complete variable domain is GAGVSQSPRYKVAKRGQDVALRCDPISGHVSLFWYQQALGQGPEFLTYFQNEAQLDKSGLPSDRFFAERPEGSVSTLKIQRTQQEDSAVYLCASSLQGDNYEQYFGPGTRLTVT.

This clonotype was observed a handful of times. The chain couples TRBV7-9 to TRBJ2-2; D not certain. V lost 4 bases to trimming and J lost 3 bases, with 30 bases between them. The CDR3 length is 21 residues. Looked up from germline, CDR1 is SEHNR and CDR2 is FQNEAQ (reference sequence). The CDR3 DNA reads TGTGCCAGCAGCTCCCGAGTCGGGCTCCCAACCGTAACTGGTGACACCGGGGAGCTGTTTTTT. Translation gives CASSSRVGLPTVTGDTGELFF.

This clonotype was observed a handful of times. The genes are TRBV9 and TRBJ2-5; the D gene is possibly TRBD2 (6 bases). V shed 0 bases and J shed 5 bases, with 11 bases lying between them. The CDR3 sequence is 14 residues long. Per the germline V gene, CDR1 is SGDLS and CDR2 is YYNGEE. The CDR3 region is CASSVATGVETQYF. As DNA, the CDR3 is TGTGCCAGCAGCGTAGCAACGGGAGTGGAGACCCAGTACTTC.

This clonotype has a count of ten or more. V usage is TRBV7-6 and J usage is TRBJ2-7; the D is unclear. This CDR3 comprises 12 residues. Germline-derived CDR1 and CDR2 are SGHVS and FNYEAQ. V dropped 4 bases and J dropped 2 bases, with 6 bases sitting between them. In DNA form, the CDR3 reads TGTGCCAGCAGCTCCACTGCCTACGAGCAGTACTTC. This codes for CASSSTAYEQYF.

This clonotype was seen only a few times. The rearrangement joins TRBV6-1 to TRBJ2-7; the match to TRBD2 covers 9 bases. The germline gives CDR1 MNHNS, CDR2 SASEGT. With 4 bases clipped from V and 3 bases from J, the junction kept 4 bases outside the gene matches. The CDR3 sequence is 14 residues long. DNA for the CDR3: TGTGCCAGCAGTGGGCTAGCGGGGCACTACGAGCAGTACTTC. It specifies CASSGLAGHYEQYF.

This clonotype was picked up many times. The rearrangement uses TRBV7-8 and TRBJ2-1; D perhaps matches TRBD2 (6 bases). This CDR3 is 15 amino acids long. V was shortened by 1 base and J by 3 bases, with 10 bases between the two germline ends. Looked up from germline, CDR1 is SGHVS and CDR2 is FQNEAQ. In nucleotides, the CDR3 is TGTGCCAGCAGCTTAGACGGGAGTCGCTACAATGAGCAGTTCTTC. As protein: CASSLDGSRYNEQFF.

This clonotype was counted between two and nine times. J is TRBJ2-6 and V is TRBV5-1; D gene uncertain. Trimming removed 4 bases from V and 3 bases from J, with 8 bases in between. CDR3 length: 14 residues. Per germline, CDR1 SGHRS and CDR2 YFSETQ. CDR3 in DNA: TGCGCCAGCAGCGAAGGATTTGGGGCCAACGTCCTGACTTTC. Protein: CASSEGFGANVLTF.

The rearrangement joins TRBV9 to TRBJ2-5; 7 nucleotides match TRBD1. The CDR3 is made up of 16 amino acids. Germline V gene data show CDR1 as SGDLS and CDR2 as YYNGEE. Trimming cost V 4 bases and J 4 bases; bases outside gene matches: 13. The CDR3 nucleotides are TGTGCCAGCAGCAAAGACAGGGCGCAAATGCGAGAGACCCAGTACTTC. Encoded protein: CASSKDRAQMRETQYF.

This clonotype occurred a few times. The V call is TRBV5-1, the J call TRBJ2-1; 7 bases are a match to TRBD2. The germline gives CDR1 SGHRS, CDR2 YFSETQ. Germline trimming cut 4 bases from V and 8 bases from J; bases unmatched to any gene: 9. The CDR3 spans 14 residues. CDR3 in amino acids: CASSGGMGGDEQFF. The CDR3 region has the DNA TGCGCCAGCAGCGGCGGAATGGGAGGGGATGAGCAGTTCTTC.

Ten or more counts support this clonotype. The genes are TRBV20-1 and TRBJ2-7; TRBD2 matches at 8 bases. The germline gives CDR1 DFQATT, CDR2 SNEGSKA (reference sequence). V shed 1 base and J 0 bases; nucleotides not matched to a gene: 5. The CDR3 has 15 residues. The CDR3 nucleotides are TGCAGTGCTAGAGGCCCGGGAGGGGACTCCTACGAGCAGTACTTC. This translates into CSARGPGGDSYEQYF.

The chain couples TRBV25-1 to TRBJ2-2; 7 nucleotides line up with TRBD1. The V gene's germline CDR1 is MGHDK and CDR2 SYGVNS. This CDR3 contains 15 residues. After removal of 8 bases from V and 1 base from J, the junction contained 7 bases not matched to a gene. This CDR3 is CASGLTGQNTGELFF. The CDR3 DNA reads as TGTGCCAGCGGGCTGACAGGGCAGAACACCGGGGAGCTGTTTTTT.

The chain uses TRBV6-6 and TRBJ2-1; 7 nucleotides match TRBD2. The germline V gene encodes CDR1 MNHNY and CDR2 SVGAGI (reference sequence). With V trimmed by 5 bases and J by 7 bases, 5 bases remained unmatched. This CDR3 spans 13 amino acids. CDR3 residues: CASSGTMSNEQFF. CDR3 sequence (DNA): TGTGCCAGCAGTGGGACTATGTCGAATGAGCAGTTCTTC.

Only a few counts were recorded for this clonotype. The chain joins TRBV9 to TRBJ2-7, with D possibly TRBD1 on 5 matching bases. The germline V gene encodes CDR1 SGDLS and CDR2 YYNGEE. The germline V and J ends were trimmed by 1 base and 0 bases, with 8 bases remaining between them. The CDR3 consists of 14 residues. For the CDR3, the DNA is TGTGCCAGCAGCGTAAGGGGAACCTCCTACGAGCAGTACTTC. Its protein is CASSVRGTSYEQYF.

The V and J genes are TRBV30 and TRBJ1-5, with 10 bases lining up with TRBD1. The germline gives CDR1 GTSNPN, CDR2 SVGIG (reference sequence). J lost 6 bases, V lost 0 bases, and 2 bases had no gene match. CDR3 length: 14 amino acids. The CDR3 protein is CAWSVGQGFQPQHF. The CDR3 nucleotides are TGTGCCTGGAGTGTGGGACAGGGGTTTCAGCCCCAGCATTTT.

This sequence joins TRBV7-6 and TRBJ2-3, with 9 positions matching TRBD2. The V gene's germline CDR1 is SGHVS and CDR2 FNYEAQ. The CDR3 extends over 18 amino acids. J gave up 0 bases and V 5 bases, and 12 bases lay outside the gene matches. The CDR3 sequence is CASSLDEQAGGSTDTQYF. CDR3 nucleotides: TGTGCCAGCAGCCTTGATGAGCAGGCGGGAGGGAGCACAGATACGCAGTATTTT. Together with reference TRBV7-6 and TRBJ2-3, the CDR3 gives the full variable domain: GAGVSQSPRYKVTKRGQDVALRCDPISGHVSLYWYRQALGQGPEFLTYFNYEAQQDKSGLPNDRFSAERPEGSISTLTIQRTEQRDSAMYRCASSLDEQAGGSTDTQYFGPGTRLTVL.

This clonotype was recorded a few times. The J gene is TRBJ1-2, the V gene TRBV7-6, with a possible D match to TRBD1 (5 bases). Per germline, CDR1 SGHVS and CDR2 FNYEAQ. Trimming removed 5 bases at V and 8 bases at J, with 18 bases between. The CDR3 is made up of 14 amino acids. This CDR3 reads CASSPPLSGHGYTF. The DNA of the CDR3 is TGTGCCAGCAGCCCGCCTTTGTCAGGACACGGCTACACCTTC.

The rearrangement links TRBV7-2 to TRBJ1-1, with a tentative D call TRBD1 (5 bases). The length of the CDR3 is 14 residues. V was trimmed by 3 bases and J by 7 bases, leaving 15 bases between them. CDR1 SGHTA and CDR2 FQGNSA come from the germline V gene. CDR3 in DNA: TGTGCCAGCAGCTTCGGGCCCGGTAGGGGTGAAGCTTTCTTT. The encoded protein is CASSFGPGRGEAFF.

This clonotype came up many times. V gene TRBV29-1 combines with J gene TRBJ2-1; D gene ambiguous. V gave up 1 base and J gave up 6 bases, with 7 bases separating them. Germline V gene sequence: CDR1 SQVTM, CDR2 ANQGSEA. The CDR3 is 12 amino acids. The CDR3 region has the DNA TGCAGCGTTGAAGCAAATGGCAATGAGCAGTTCTTC. Amino acid sequence: CSVEANGNEQFF.

This chain joins TRBV7-9 and TRBJ2-1, with TRBD1 as a possible D gene (6 bases). Germline-derived CDR1 and CDR2 are SEHNR and FQNEAQ (reference sequence). This CDR3 is 15 amino acids long. V was clipped by 2 bases and J by 6 bases, with 14 bases between them. CDR3 amino acids: CASSLLTGLFNEQFF. CDR3 nucleotide sequence: TGTGCCAGCAGCTTATTAACAGGGCTATTCAATGAGCAGTTCTTC.

This clonotype was picked up a small number of times. V gene TRBV5-1 combines with J gene TRBJ2-5, with 7 positions matching TRBD1. Unmatched junction bases numbered 5, after V lost 5 bases and J lost 4 bases. The CDR3 covers 13 residues. The germline CDR1 and CDR2 sequences are SGHRS and YFSETQ. This CDR3 is CASRSTGLETQYF. Here the CDR3 DNA reads TGCGCCAGCAGATCGACAGGGCTAGAGACCCAGTACTTC.

This rearrangement joins TRBV6-5 to TRBJ1-2, with D maybe TRBD1 (5 bases). The V end lost 0 bases, the J end lost 4 bases, and 9 bases lay between the germline ends. The CDR3 is 14 amino acids. The germline V gene encodes CDR1 MNHEY and CDR2 SVGAGI. The CDR3 here is CASSYSVTVYGYTF. The CDR3 nucleotides are TGTGCCAGCAGTTACTCAGTGACAGTCTATGGCTACACCTTC.

This chain connects TRBV24-1 to TRBJ2-1; D possibly uses TRBD1 or TRBD2 (6 bases each). The V end was cut by 4 bases, the J end by 5 bases, with 14 bases between. Germline V gives CDR1 KGHDR, CDR2 SFDVKD. The CDR3 is made up of 15 amino acids. CDR3 sequence: CATSDRGTWDNEQFF. The DNA for the CDR3 is TGTGCCACCAGTGACCGGGGGACATGGGACAATGAGCAGTTCTTC.

In this sample, this clonotype turned up a few times. The chain links TRBV12-3 or TRBV12-4 to TRBJ2-2, with D uncertain. The CDR3 totals 13 residues. Trimming cost V 5 bases and J 5 bases, with 9 bases left between them. The CDR3 DNA reads TGTGCCAGCAGTAGTACTGGGACCGGGGAGCTGTTTTTT. Protein product: CASSSTGTGELFF.

This clonotype was recorded a few times. This chain connects TRBV24-1 to TRBJ2-6; D unresolved. This CDR3 has 13 residues. CDR1 is KGHDR, CDR2 SFDVKD, per germline. V was clipped by 11 bases and J by 1 base, with 8 bases between them. The CDR3, as DNA: TGTGCCATTGGTCCTTCTGGGGCCAACGTCCTGACTTTC. It specifies CAIGPSGANVLTF.

This clonotype was seen more than once but under ten times. The V and J genes are TRBV27 and TRBJ2-1; 10 bases map to TRBD2. Germline trimming cut 5 bases from V and 9 bases from J; bases unmatched to any gene: 13. CDR1 and CDR2 from the germline V gene are MNHEY and SMNVEV (reference sequence). CDR3 length: 16 amino acids. Written as DNA, the CDR3 is TGTGCCAGCAGTCAACCTCTAGCGGGAGAGGGCGTTGAGCAGTTCTTC. It specifies CASSQPLAGEGVEQFF.